This T cell receptor beta chain was sequenced during a study of cytomegalovirus exposure and HLA in healthy donors. Notes on the study in general: TCR beta chains numbering about 160 were designated cytomegalovirus-associated. Published work reported that the classifier diagnosed cytomegalovirus status with high specificity and sensitivity.

This PCR relied on a set of 60 Vbeta primers and 13 Jbeta primers. The data were produced by immunoSEQ multiplex PCR, yet TCRdb's version contains in-frame clones alone and is incomplete. This sample contains some 76,000 clones. The CDR3 consists of 19 residues. From germline, CDR1 is SGDLS and CDR2 YYNGEE. In the case of this clone: The antigen remains undetermined. One end of the junction does not line up with germline, which may come from a read error.

Sequenced: PBMCs. V gene TRBV9 combines with J gene TRBJ2-3, with 13 nucleotides matching TRBD2. The receptor comes from a female donor in good health and CMV-seropositive. The CDR3, as DNA: TGTGCCAGCAGCGTCAGGGGACTAGCGGGGCCGGGTGGCACAGATAAGCAGTATTTT. Residues: CASSVRGLAGPGGTDKQYF.